The 23 T cell receptor beta chains below all came from one sample that was sequenced in a study of T cells in localized non-small cell lung cancer. The assay was immunoSEQ multiplex PCR, and TCRdb's table has in-frame clones only and misses some. The table shows around 16,000 clones, with around nine tenths occurring only once. Sequencing used peripheral blood, obtained before any cancer treatment. The receptors originated from a female donor over 55 with stage III squamous cell lung carcinoma.

The V and J genes are TRBV7-2 and TRBJ2-5, with TRBD1 matching 7 bases. This CDR3 is built from 15 residues. Germline V CDR1 and CDR2: SGHTA, FQGNSA. The trim removed 4 bases at V and 2 bases at J, leaving 7 bases unmatched. The CDR3 sequence is CASSSNRGLQETQYF. The CDR3 coding sequence is TGTGCCAGCAGCTCAAACAGGGGCCTACAAGAGACCCAGTACTTC.

The J gene is TRBJ1-1, the V gene TRBV6-1; 8 bases are shared with TRBD1. J gave up 4 bases and V 6 bases, and 7 bases lay outside the gene matches. CDR3 size: 14 residues. CDR1 and CDR2 (germline): MNHNS, SASEGT. CDR3 sequence reads: CASRATGVVTEAFF. The CDR3 DNA reads as TGTGCCAGCAGAGCGACAGGGGTCGTCACTGAAGCTTTCTTT.

The V call is TRBV7-6, the J call TRBJ2-1, with D hard to call. Trimming shortened V by 3 bases and J by 1 base, and 7 bases separated the two germline ends. CDR1 SGHVS and CDR2 FNYEAQ come from the germline V gene. The CDR3 runs 14 residues. The CDR3 sequence is CASSFTESYNEQFF. In DNA form, the CDR3 reads TGTGCCAGCAGCTTCACAGAATCCTACAATGAGCAGTTCTTC.

The rearrangement uses TRBV28 and TRBJ2-7; possibly TRBD2 for D (5 bases). The CDR3 sequence is 15 residues long. Germline-derived CDR1 and CDR2 are MDHEN and SYDVKM. Deletions cut 4 bases from V and 0 bases from J, with 13 bases between. The CDR3 loop is CASSSLARFSYEQYF. CDR3 coding DNA: TGTGCCAGCAGTTCTTTAGCGCGTTTCTCCTACGAGCAGTACTTC.

The chain joins TRBV11-2 to TRBJ2-1; 8 nucleotides match TRBD2. From germline, CDR1 is SGHAT and CDR2 FQNNGV. Losses at the gene ends were 6 bases for V and 8 bases for J; bases not matched to a gene: 9. The CDR3 length is 14 residues. The CDR3 DNA sequence: TGTGCCAGCAGATATAGAGGACTAGCCGATGAGCAGTTCTTC. Amino acid sequence: CASRYRGLADEQFF.

This chain connects TRBV5-6 to TRBJ1-1; weak D call: TRBD1 (5 bases). V lost 4 bases, J lost 0 bases, and 13 bases lay in between. CDR3 length: 15 residues. Germline-derived CDR1 and CDR2 are SGHDT and YYEEEE. CDR3 region: CASSPVGTLNTEAFF. Written as DNA, the CDR3 is TGTGCCAGCAGCCCGGTCGGGACGCTGAACACTGAAGCTTTCTTT.

The genes are TRBV5-1 and TRBJ2-2; possible D gene TRBD2, 7 bases. This CDR3 has 14 amino acids. V lost 7 bases, J lost 4 bases, and 14 bases lay in between. The germline gives CDR1 SGHRS, CDR2 YFSETQ. DNA of the CDR3: TGCGCCAGCGGCGGGGGCCTAGGCACCGGGGAGCTGTTTTTT. Encoded protein: CASGGGLGTGELFF. The full variable domain, in which reference TRBV5-1 and TRBJ2-2 provide the parts outside the CDR3, is KAGVTQTPRYLIKTRGQQVTLSCSPISGHRSVSWYQQTPGQGLQFLFEYFSETQRNKGNFPGRFSGRQFSNSRSEMNVSTLELGDSALYLCASGGGLGTGELFFGEGSRLTVL.

The rearrangement links TRBV6-4 to TRBJ2-2, with TRBD1 matching over 10 bases. J was trimmed by 1 base and V by 6 bases; bases with no gene match: 5. The length of the CDR3 is 16 residues. Germline assignment: CDR1 MRHNA and CDR2 SNTAGT. The CDR3 loop is CASSGTGEVNTGELFF. CDR3 DNA: TGTGCCAGCAGCGGGACAGGGGAAGTGAACACCGGGGAGCTGTTTTTT.

The chain couples TRBV30 to TRBJ1-3; the D gene is possibly TRBD1 (5 bases). This CDR3 is 18 amino acids long. V lost 2 bases to trimming and J lost 4 bases, with 24 bases between them. Germline lookup yields CDR1 GTSNPN and CDR2 SVGIG (reference sequence). CDR3 DNA sequence: TGTGCCTGGAGTATCTCCCGGACATGGGTAGGCCCCGGAAACACCATATATTTT. Protein product: CAWSISRTWVGPGNTIYF.

The chain has TRBV7-6 and TRBJ2-1; 7 nucleotides match TRBD1. Germline V gene data show CDR1 as SGHVS and CDR2 as FNYEAQ. J lost 9 bases, V lost 6 bases, and 8 bases had no gene match. The length of the CDR3 is 13 residues. The DNA of the CDR3 is TGTGCCAGCAGTTCAACAGGGGTGGGTGAGCAGTTCTTC. This gives the protein CASSSTGVGEQFF.

The table lists this clone with a few counts. A far more abundant clone sits one base away, making this likely a read error. V usage is TRBV1 and J usage is TRBJ2-1; the tabulated D call, TRBD2, remains unverified against the DNA. TRBV1 corresponds to a pseudogene. The CDR3 is made up of 19 amino acids. CDR3 nucleotide sequence: TGCACCAGCAGCCAAGAGTCGGTCGGGACTGAAAGCTCCTACAATGAGCAGTTCTTC. Its translation: CTSSQESVGTESSYNEQFF.

This chain connects TRBV15 to TRBJ2-3; tentative D call: TRBD2 (5 bases). This CDR3 is 14 amino acids long. Deletions cut 0 bases from V and 6 bases from J, with 10 bases between. From germline, CDR1 is LNHNV and CDR2 YYDKDF (reference sequence). The DNA for the CDR3 is TGTGCCACCAGCAGAGATGGGAGCCGGGATACGCAGTATTTT. It yields the protein CATSRDGSRDTQYF.

The chain is built from TRBV6-5 and TRBJ1-6, with D perhaps matching TRBD1 (6 bases). This CDR3 spans 14 amino acids. Germline-derived CDR1 and CDR2 are MNHEY and SVGAGI. V was cut by 6 bases and J by 8 bases, with 14 bases left in between. The DNA of the CDR3 is TGTGCCAGCAGCCCCTCGGCAGGGGATTCACCCCTCCACTTT. Protein product: CASSPSAGDSPLHF.

The gene calls are TRBV5-1 and TRBJ2-6; D may correspond to TRBD1 or TRBD2 (6 bases each). Germline-derived CDR1 and CDR2 are SGHRS and YFSETQ. The CDR3 is made up of 16 amino acids. V lost 8 bases to trimming and J lost 2 bases, with 17 bases between them. The DNA of the CDR3 is TGCGCCAGTACGGAGGGGGGCGCTACTGGGGCCAACGTCCTGACTTTC. Residues: CASTEGGATGANVLTF.

This clone is labeled medium-sized. CDR3 bases: TGTGCCAGCAGTTTATCGAGCGGGTTCCCGGAGGCAGATACGCAGTATTTT. It translates to CASSLSSGFPEADTQYF. The rearrangement uses TRBV27 and TRBJ2-3; D is perhaps TRBD2 (6 bases). Trimming removed 0 bases from V and 4 bases from J, with 17 bases in between. Germline values: CDR1 MNHEY, CDR2 SMNVEV (reference sequence). The CDR3 consists of 17 residues.

This chain joins TRBV14 and TRBJ2-2, with a possible D match to TRBD1 (5 bases). The CDR3 sequence is 14 residues long. Trimming stripped 4 bases from V and 4 bases from J, with 10 bases between. CDR1 and CDR2 from the germline V gene are SGHDN and FVKESK. Here the CDR3 DNA reads TGTGCCAGCAGCCCCCATAGGGGCACCGGGGAGCTGTTTTTT. Protein product: CASSPHRGTGELFF.

V gene TRBV18 combines with J gene TRBJ1-1; D unresolved. V gave up 4 bases and J gave up 2 bases, with 5 bases separating them. The CDR3 has 12 residues. Germline lookup yields CDR1 KGHSH and CDR2 LQKENI. CDR3 in DNA: TGTGCCAGCTCACTAAAAAACACTGAAGCTTTCTTT. It yields the protein CASSLKNTEAFF.

The genes are TRBV28 and TRBJ2-4, with D tentatively TRBD1 or TRBD2 (6 bases each). Trimming shortened V by 2 bases and J by 3 bases, and 11 bases separated the two germline ends. The CDR3 sequence is 15 residues long. Germline CDR1 and CDR2: MDHEN and SYDVKM. The CDR3 DNA is TGTGCCAGCAGTTTAGGGGGGCAACGCAAAAACATTCAGTACTTC. This codes for CASSLGGQRKNIQYF.

The sample holds one count of this clone. The chain is built from TRBV29-1 and TRBJ2-5; D possibly corresponds to TRBD1 (6 bases). Trimming removed 7 bases at V and 5 bases at J, with 14 bases between. CDR3 length: 12 residues. Per the germline V gene, CDR1 is SQVTM and CDR2 is ANQGSEA. CDR3 sequence: CSGRTGQETQYF. CDR3 DNA: TGCAGCGGCCGAACAGGGCAGGAGACCCAGTACTTC.

The rearrangement uses TRBV6-5 and TRBJ1-3; maybe TRBD1 (6 bases). The germline V gene has CDR1 MNHEY and CDR2 SVGAGI. There are 16 residues in the CDR3. Trimming left V 3 bases short and J 0 bases short, with 12 bases between. The DNA of the CDR3 is TGTGCCAGCAGTTATGGGGACACCAACTCTGGAAACACCATATATTTT. Amino acids: CASSYGDTNSGNTIYF.

This clone occurred a few times. This rearrangement joins TRBV4-2 to TRBJ1-2; no reliable D call. The CDR3 runs to 13 residues. Trimming pared 3 bases from V and 4 bases from J, leaving 9 bases between. CDR1 LGHNA and CDR2 YNFKEQ come from the germline V gene. CDR3 nucleotide sequence: TGTGCCAGCAGCCAGGGGAGTCTCTATGGCTACACCTTC. Its protein is CASSQGSLYGYTF.

The chain couples TRBV10-3 to TRBJ1-4; D call uncertain. The V gene lost 3 bases and the J gene lost 5 bases, with 4 bases spanning the gap. Germline CDR1 ENHRY, CDR2 SYGVKD. The CDR3 spans 12 residues. The DNA of the CDR3 is TGTGCCATCAGTGAACACAATGAAAAACTGTTTTTT. It is translated as CAISEHNEKLFF.

V is TRBV11-2 and J is TRBJ2-1; 7 bases agree with TRBD1. Germline CDR1 SGHAT, CDR2 FQNNGV. The V segment lost 5 bases and the J segment 1 base; nucleotides outside the gene matches: 17. The CDR3 length is 19 residues. The CDR3 loop is CASSGRGLDREESYNEQFF. The CDR3, as DNA: TGTGCCAGCAGCGGTAGGGGCCTCGACAGGGAAGAGTCCTACAATGAGCAGTTCTTC.